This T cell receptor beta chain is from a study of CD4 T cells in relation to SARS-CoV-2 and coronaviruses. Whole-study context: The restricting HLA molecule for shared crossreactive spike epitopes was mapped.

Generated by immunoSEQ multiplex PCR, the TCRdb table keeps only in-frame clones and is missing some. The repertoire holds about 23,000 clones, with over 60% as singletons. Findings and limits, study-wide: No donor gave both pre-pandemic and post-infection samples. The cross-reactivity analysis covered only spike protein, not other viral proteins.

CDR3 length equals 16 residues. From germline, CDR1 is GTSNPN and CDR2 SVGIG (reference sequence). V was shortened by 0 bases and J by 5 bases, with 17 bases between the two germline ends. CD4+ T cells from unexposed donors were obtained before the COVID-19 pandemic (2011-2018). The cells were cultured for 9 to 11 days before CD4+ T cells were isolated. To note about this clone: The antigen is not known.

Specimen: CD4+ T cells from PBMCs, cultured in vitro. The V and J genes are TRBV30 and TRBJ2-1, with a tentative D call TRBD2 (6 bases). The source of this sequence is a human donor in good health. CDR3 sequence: CAWSVKAPGGDNEQFF. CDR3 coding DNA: TGTGCCTGGAGTGTAAAGGCCCCCGGAGGGGACAATGAGCAGTTCTTC.